The clone carrying this TCR beta chain was seen only once. Its specificity is not known. These data belong to a study of shared clonotypes between healthy human individuals. V was trimmed by 1 base and J by 5 bases, leaving 8 bases between them. CDR1 and CDR2 from the germline V gene are SGHVS and FQNEAQ. CDR3 size: 13 residues. Profiled with immunoSEQ multiplex PCR; TCRdb holds only in-frame clones, not every one. Among about a million clones listed, approximately 77% were seen once. Whole-study results and caveats: Between a handful of donors, naive CD4 clonotypes were shared at a level of around 5.1%.

The source is a man younger than 35 in good health. Some clones in this sample may be carry-over from other donors' samples. What was sequenced was memory CD4+ T cells from PBMCs. Subset defined: CD45RA-negative fraction. The chain couples TRBV7-8 to TRBJ2-5; no clear D. The CDR3 DNA is TGTGCCAGCAGCTTAGGGACGCGGGAGACCCAGTACTTC. Translation: CASSLGTRETQYF.